This T cell receptor beta chain came from a study of cytomegalovirus exposure and HLA in healthy donors. Study results and limitations: Per a prior analysis, the majority of TCR beta V segments were productive roughly 87% or roughly 30% of the time. Through in vitro validation, a few CMV-associated chains were shown to be specific for CMV antigens. The listing of 150 or so TCR beta chains classed them as cytomegalovirus-associated.

CDR3 size: 16 residues. V lost 4 bases to trimming and J lost 1 base, with 15 bases between them. Germline lookup yields CDR1 SGHRS and CDR2 YFSETQ. Of note for this clone: Its antigen is not known.

Primers for the PCR totalled 60 Vbeta and 13 Jbeta. Some clones are missing from TCRdb's copy, which holds only in-frame ones; the method was immunoSEQ multiplex PCR. Here the sample spans some 150,000 clones, 87% being singletons. The source material was PBMCs. The chain is built from TRBV5-1 and TRBJ2-1; D is unresolved. The TCR originated in a young woman in good health and CMV-seronegative. CDR3 nucleotide sequence: TGCGCCAGCAGCAGAATGACCGTCGGGTCCTACAATGAGCAGTTCTTC. Encoded protein: CASSRMTVGSYNEQFF.